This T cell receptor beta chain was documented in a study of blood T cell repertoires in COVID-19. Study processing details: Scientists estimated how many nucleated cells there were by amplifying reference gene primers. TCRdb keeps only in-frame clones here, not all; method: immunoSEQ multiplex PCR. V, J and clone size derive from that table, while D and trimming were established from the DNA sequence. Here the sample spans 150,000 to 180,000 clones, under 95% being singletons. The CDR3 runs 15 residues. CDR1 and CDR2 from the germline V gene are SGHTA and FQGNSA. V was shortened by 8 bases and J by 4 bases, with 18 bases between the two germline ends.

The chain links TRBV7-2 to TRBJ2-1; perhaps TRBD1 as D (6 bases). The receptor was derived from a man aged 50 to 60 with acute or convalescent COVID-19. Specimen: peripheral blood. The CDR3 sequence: CASHLRQASYNEQFF. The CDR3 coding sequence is TGTGCCAGCCACCTGCGACAGGCCTCTTACAATGAGCAGTTCTTC.